These T cell receptor beta chains were read from a single sample in a study of OX40 agonist ivuxolimab in advanced cancers. Generated by immunoSEQ multiplex PCR, the TCRdb table keeps only in-frame clones and is missing some. The sample holds about 86,000 clones, roughly nine tenths seen once. The starting material was CD4+ or CD8+ T cells sorted from blood, obtained in a trial of the OX40 agonist ivuxolimab. The receptors here all came from an adult with an advanced solid tumor such as melanoma, head and neck, liver or kidney cancer. The CDR3 runs from the conserved cysteine through the conserved F or W. D genes are given only for firm matches. Rows give clone size only sometimes, using once, few, many, or a class for an expanded clone.

j_gene | v_gene | abundance | d_gene | CDR3aa | CDR3nt
TRBJ1-2 | TRBV7-9 | - | - | CASSLGGGSYGYTF | TGTGCCAGCAGCTTAGGGGGGGGCTCCTATGGCTACACCTTC
TRBJ2-2 | TRBV7-7 | - | TRBD1 | CASSRDRNTGELFF | TGTGCCAGCAGCAGGGACAGAAACACCGGGGAGCTGTTTTTT
TRBJ1-5 | TRBV6-4 | - | - | CASSIDGHQPQHF | TGTGCCAGCAGTATCGACGGCCATCAGCCCCAGCATTTT
TRBJ1-5 | TRBV4-3 | - | - | CASSQDRSNQPQHF | TGCGCCAGCAGCCAAGATCGGAGCAATCAGCCCCAGCATTTT
TRBJ2-5 | TRBV11-1 | few | TRBD1 | CASSLAGPRTGEETQYF | TGTGCCAGCAGCTTAGCTGGGCCCCGGACAGGGGAAGAGACCCAGTACTTC
TRBJ2-5 | TRBV9 | few | - | CASSVSTGRETQYF | TGTGCCAGCAGCGTATCGACAGGAAGAGAGACCCAGTACTTC
TRBJ1-5 | TRBV27 | few | - | CASSPYPQQPQHF | TGTGCCAGCAGTCCCTACCCCCAGCAGCCCCAGCATTTT
TRBJ2-5 | TRBV5-1 | - | TRBD2 | CASSLPGLAGFETQYF | TGCGCCAGCAGCTTGCCGGGACTAGCGGGTTTTGAGACCCAGTACTTC
TRBJ2-5 | TRBV6-1 | - | - | CASSEGGGQETQYF | TGTGCCAGCAGTGAAGGTGGTGGCCAAGAGACCCAGTACTTC
TRBJ1-2 | TRBV30 | - | TRBD1 | CAWSPGQGVGYTF | TGTGCCTGGAGTCCGGGACAGGGGGTAGGCTACACCTTC
TRBJ2-5 | TRBV14 | few | TRBD2 | CASSQGARLAGETQYF | TGTGCCAGCAGCCAAGGGGCCCGACTAGCAGGAGAGACCCAGTACTTC
TRBJ2-3 | TRBV5-1 | - | - | CASSLDSTDTQYF | TGCGCCAGCAGCTTGGACAGCACAGATACGCAGTATTTT
TRBJ2-1 | TRBV7-3 | - | TRBD1 | CASSLDGTGYNEQFF | TGTGCCAGCAGCCTGGACGGGACAGGATACAATGAGCAGTTCTTC